Reported below is one T cell receptor beta chain. Authors' methods: Amplified reference gene primers provided the basis for estimating nucleated cell counts. TCRdb keeps only in-frame clones here, not all; method: immunoSEQ multiplex PCR. That table furnishes V, J and clone size, whereas the DNA furnished D and trimming. The sample holds under 450,000 clones; 75% to 90% are singletons and the top ten take about 7.1%. J gave up 7 bases and V 5 bases, and 4 bases lay outside the gene matches. Per the germline V gene, CDR1 is SGHTA and CDR2 is FQGNSA. CDR3 size: 12 residues. The data derive from a study of blood T cell repertoires in COVID-19. Study-level information: Some COVID-19 samples were acute and others convalescent; all came from the United States, Italy and Spain.

Those enrolled in Seattle joined during active infection and were followed longitudinally afterward. The specimen sequenced was peripheral blood. The clonotype comes from a woman aged 60-70 years with COVID-19, enrolled during active disease. V gene TRBV7-2 combines with J gene TRBJ1-2; TRBD1 agrees at 7 bases. In DNA, the CDR3 is TGTGCCAGCAGCCACCGGGACAGTGGCTACACCTTC. Translation gives CASSHRDSGYTF.